Below, 26 T cell receptor beta chains from the same sample are listed, as sequenced in a study of preoperative IRX-2 immunotherapy in early breast cancer. TCRdb's table, derived via immunoSEQ multiplex PCR, lists solely in-frame clones and lacks some. The data hold around 30,000 clones, with about four fifths observed a single time. Treatment: preoperative locoregional IRX-2 cytokine immunotherapy. The sample in question was lymph node tissue, obtained before IRX-2 immunotherapy. These receptors came from a human donor with breast cancer.

The rearrangement uses TRBV6-8 and TRBJ1-4; D may be TRBD1 (6 bases). Trimming took 5 bases from V and 8 from J, leaving 15 bases between them. The CDR3 length is 14 residues. CDR1 and CDR2 (germline): MNHGY, SAAAGT. CDR3 coding DNA: TGTGCCAGCAGTGTATCAGGGGCAAGCGAAAAACTGTTTTTT. Translated, it gives CASSVSGASEKLFF.

V and J are TRBV11-3 and TRBJ1-5, with D hard to call. The V gene lost 3 bases and the J gene lost 4 bases, with 10 bases spanning the gap. Germline CDR1 SGHNT, CDR2 YENEEA. The CDR3 is 14 residues long. CDR3 bases: TGTGCCAGCAGCTTGGGTGGGAGGAATCAGCCCCAGCATTTT. Its translation is CASSLGGRNQPQHF.

The rearrangement links TRBV14 to TRBJ1-1; D uncertain. This CDR3 is built from 13 residues. With 1 base removed from V and 4 bases from J, the gap between germline ends came to 7 bases. Germline values: CDR1 SGHDN, CDR2 FVKESK. The CDR3 bases are TGTGCCAGCAGCCAAGGGACGGTCACTGAAGCTTTCTTT. It translates to CASSQGTVTEAFF.

V and J are TRBV19 and TRBJ1-3; D call uncertain. Per the germline V gene, CDR1 is LNHDA and CDR2 is SQIVND (reference sequence). The CDR3 is made up of 14 amino acids. The germline V and J ends were trimmed by 5 bases and 0 bases, with 8 bases remaining between them. The CDR3 is CASSRDYSGNTIYF. CDR3 bases: TGTGCCAGTAGTCGGGATTACTCTGGAAACACCATATATTTT. Combining the CDR3 with reference TRBV19 and TRBJ1-3 gives the whole variable domain DGGITQSPKYLFRKEGQNVTLSCEQNLNHDAMYWYRQDPGQGLRLIYYSQIVNDFQKGDIAEGYSVSREKKESFPLTVTSAQKNPTAFYLCASSRDYSGNTIYFGEGSWLTVV.

The chain is built from TRBV7-6 and TRBJ1-1; D unclear. Per germline, CDR1 SGHVS and CDR2 FNYEAQ. Trimming shortened V by 5 bases and J by 1 base, and 26 bases separated the two germline ends. The CDR3 length is 19 residues. CDR3 amino acids: CASSPAVQEIRRKNTEAFF. The DNA of the CDR3 is TGTGCCAGCAGCCCGGCGGTGCAGGAAATTAGGCGGAAGAACACTGAAGCTTTCTTT. Full variable domain (rest looked up from reference TRBV7-6 and TRBJ1-1): GAGVSQSPRYKVTKRGQDVALRCDPISGHVSLYWYRQALGQGPEFLTYFNYEAQQDKSGLPNDRFSAERPEGSISTLTIQRTEQRDSAMYRCASSPAVQEIRRKNTEAFFGQGTRLTVV.

The rearrangement uses TRBV19 and TRBJ2-2, with D possibly being TRBD1 or TRBD2 (5 bases each). Germline CDR1 LNHDA, CDR2 SQIVND (reference sequence). V was pared by 4 bases and J by 5 bases, with 14 bases between. The CDR3 sequence is 15 residues long. CDR3 in DNA: TGTGCCAGTAGTAAAGAGGGCAGGGCGACCGGGGAGCTGTTTTTT. Residues: CASSKEGRATGELFF.

The chain links TRBV23-1 to TRBJ2-7, with TRBD1 matching 12 bases. TRBV23-1 is flagged as an ORF with uncertain function. The ends lost 6 bases at V and 3 bases at J; junction bases unmatched: 12. This CDR3 has 17 residues. Here the CDR3 reads CASRRDRGPHPVYEQYF. The DNA of the CDR3 is TGCGCCAGCAGAAGGGACAGGGGGCCCCATCCTGTCTACGAGCAGTACTTC.

With respect to this clone: Sequence at one end of the junction differs from germline and may be a read error. The chain uses TRBV7-1 and TRBJ1-3; D remains ambiguous. TRBV7-1 is designated an ORF whose function remains uncertain. CDR3 size: 15 residues. The CDR3 protein is CANSQDGVPGNTIYF. In nucleotides, the CDR3 is TGTGCCAACAGCCAAGATGGGGTGCCTGGAAACACCATATATTTT.

The genes are TRBV22-1 and TRBJ1-1; whether TRBD1, the table's D call, matches the DNA was not checked. TRBV22-1 is given as a pseudogene. There are 15 residues in the CDR3. CDR3 amino acids: CASSSRNRVGTEAFF. The CDR3 DNA sequence: TGTGCCAGCAGTTCTCGGAACAGGGTAGGCACTGAAGCTTTCTTT.

This clone is a singleton in its sample. The V call is TRBV7-8, the J call TRBJ2-1, with D maybe TRBD2 (7 bases). CDR1 SGHVS and CDR2 FQNEAQ come from the germline V gene. With 5 bases removed from V and 6 bases from J, the gap between germline ends came to 14 bases. The CDR3 contains 14 residues. CDR3 region: CASSPKGGRNEQFF. CDR3 in DNA: TGTGCCAGCAGCCCCAAGGGGGGGCGCAATGAGCAGTTCTTC.

The chain couples TRBV14 to TRBJ1-6; possible D gene TRBD1, 5 bases. The V end was cut by 1 base, the J end by 10 bases, with 11 bases between. Germline V CDR1 and CDR2: SGHDN, FVKESK. CDR3 length: 14 residues. The CDR3 sequence is CASSQGWGRSPLHF. The DNA of the CDR3 is TGTGCCAGCAGCCAAGGATGGGGGAGATCACCCCTCCACTTT. The full variable domain, completed using reference TRBV14 and TRBJ1-6, is EAGVTQFPSHSVIEKGQTVTLRCDPISGHDNLYWYRRVMGKEIKFLLHFVKESKQDESGMPNNRFLAERTGGTYSTLKVQPAELEDSGVYFCASSQGWGRSPLHFGNGTRLTVT.

The V and J genes are TRBV18 and TRBJ1-5, with 7 positions matching TRBD1. Germline CDR1 KGHSH, CDR2 LQKENI. This CDR3 spans 14 amino acids. V shed 6 bases and J 2 bases; nucleotides not matched to a gene: 4. The CDR3 here is CASSEGTGNQPQHF. CDR3 sequence (DNA): TGTGCCAGCTCGGAAGGGACAGGCAATCAGCCCCAGCATTTT.

This clone was seen just once. This chain links TRBV30 with TRBJ2-7; D remains ambiguous. Trimming pared 7 bases from V and 5 bases from J, leaving 18 bases between. Per germline, CDR1 GTSNPN and CDR2 SVGIG (reference sequence). The CDR3 length is 13 residues. CDR3 nucleotide sequence: TGTGCCTTTGCCCGGGCCTACATGGACGAGCAGTACTTC. Its translation is CAFARAYMDEQYF.

The chain uses TRBV18 and TRBJ1-5; D gene unclear. Trimming removed 2 bases at V and 0 bases at J, with 5 bases between. This CDR3 comprises 14 residues. Germline V gene sequence: CDR1 KGHSH, CDR2 LQKENI. The CDR3 DNA is TGTGCCAGCTCACCAGAAGATAGCAATCAGCCCCAGCATTTT. Translation: CASSPEDSNQPQHF.

The chain joins TRBV5-1 to TRBJ1-4, with D perhaps matching TRBD1 (6 bases). There are 15 residues in the CDR3. Deletions cut 4 bases from V and 0 bases from J, with 10 bases between. The germline V gene encodes CDR1 SGHRS and CDR2 YFSETQ. CDR3 sequence reads: CASSADSPTNEKLFF. CDR3 nucleotide sequence: TGCGCCAGCAGCGCGGACAGCCCAACTAATGAAAAACTGTTTTTT.

This clone was counted a few times. The chain joins TRBV30 to TRBJ1-3; no definite D call. The CDR3 covers 11 residues. CDR1 is GTSNPN, CDR2 SVGIG, per germline (reference sequence). The CDR3 loop is CAVHSGNTIYF. Written as DNA, the CDR3 is TGTGCTGTTCACTCTGGAAACACCATATATTTT. The full variable domain, with the rest looked up from reference TRBV30 and TRBJ1-3, is SQTIHQWPATLVQPVGSPLSLECTVEGTSNPNLYWYRQAAGRGLQLLFYSVGIGQISSEVPQNLSASRPQDRQFILSSKKLLLSDSGFYLCAVHSGNTIYFGEGSWLTVV.

The rearrangement uses TRBV22-1 and TRBJ2-6; TRBD2, the table's D call, was not compared with the DNA. TRBV22-1 is a recognized pseudogene. The CDR3 is 18 amino acids. CDR3 DNA sequence: TGTGCCAGCAGTCCAAACCCGGGACTTATCTCTGGGGCCAACGTCCTGACTTTC. It encodes CASSPNPGLISGANVLTF.

This clone has a single count. This chain joins TRBV12-5 and TRBJ1-6; TRBD1 matches at 8 bases. The CDR3 runs 15 residues. Germline V gives CDR1 LGHNT, CDR2 FRNRAP. CDR3 amino acids: CATKQGDSYNSPLHF. As DNA, the CDR3 is TGTGCCACCAAACAGGGGGACAGCTATAATTCACCCCTCCACTTT.

This clone was detected a few times. The V call is TRBV28, the J call TRBJ1-3, with D hard to call. Germline V lookup: CDR1 MDHEN, CDR2 SYDVKM. This CDR3 has 17 amino acids. V was pared by 2 bases and J by 0 bases, with 14 bases between. This chain's CDR3 is CASSLGARLSSGNTIYF. For the CDR3, the DNA is TGTGCCAGCAGTTTAGGAGCCCGACTAAGCTCTGGAAACACCATATATTTT.

This clone was observed a few times. V and J are TRBV5-1 and TRBJ2-1; D possibly uses TRBD1 or TRBD2 (6 bases each). Germline CDR1 and CDR2: SGHRS and YFSETQ. Trimming shortened V by 0 bases and J by 7 bases, and 14 bases separated the two germline ends. This CDR3 region has 15 residues. This chain's CDR3 is CASSLAGAQGNEQFF. The CDR3 bases are TGCGCCAGCAGCTTGGCGGGGGCCCAAGGGAATGAGCAGTTCTTC.

The chain is built from TRBV11-3 and TRBJ1-5; TRBD1 agrees at 8 bases. Germline CDR1 reads SGHNT; CDR2 reads YENEEA. Germline trimming cut 1 base from V and 8 bases from J; bases unmatched to any gene: 7. The CDR3 length is 15 residues. CDR3: CASSLGVDRDEPQHF. Here the CDR3 DNA reads TGTGCCAGCAGCTTAGGAGTGGACAGGGATGAGCCCCAGCATTTT.

The J gene is TRBJ2-2, the V gene TRBV11-3, with no clear D. The CDR3 has 15 residues. CDR1 and CDR2 (germline): SGHNT, YENEEA. V was trimmed by 2 bases and J by 5 bases, leaving 12 bases between them. The CDR3 DNA reads as TGTGCCAGCAGCTTATCCCGTTTCGGGACCGGGGAGCTGTTTTTT. Translating it yields CASSLSRFGTGELFF.

This clone was observed a single time. The chain links TRBV19 to TRBJ1-1; the match to TRBD1 covers 8 bases. The trim removed 5 bases at V and 4 bases at J, leaving 6 bases unmatched. Germline CDR1 reads LNHDA; CDR2 reads SQIVND (reference sequence). This CDR3 region has 14 residues. The CDR3 coding sequence is TGTGCCAGTAGTGTACAGGACAGGGTCACTGAAGCTTTCTTT. Translating gives CASSVQDRVTEAFF.

V is TRBV18 and J is TRBJ1-6; TRBD1 is a possible D gene (5 bases). V lost 4 bases and J 5 bases, leaving 9 bases between the germline ends. Germline V gene lookup returns CDR1 KGHSH and CDR2 LQKENI. The CDR3 spans 14 residues. This CDR3 reads CASSLGPNNSPLHF. The CDR3 DNA follows: TGTGCCAGCTCACTGGGACCGAATAATTCACCCCTCCACTTT. Filled out from reference TRBV18 and TRBJ1-6, the complete variable domain reads NAGVMQNPRHLVRRRGQEARLRCSPMKGHSHVYWYRQLPEEGLKFMVYLQKENIIDESGMPKERFSAEFPKEGPSILRIQQVVRGDSAAYFCASSLGPNNSPLHFGNGTRLTVT.

The gene calls are TRBV28 and TRBJ1-5; TRBD1 agrees at 7 bases. CDR3 length equals 13 residues. Germline V lookup: CDR1 MDHEN, CDR2 SYDVKM. Trimming at V came to 6 bases and at J to 7 bases, leaving 6 bases not matched to a gene. CDR3 nucleotide sequence: TGTGCCAGCAGGGAACAGGGGAGGCAGCCCCAGCATTTT. Its translation: CASREQGRQPQHF.

This clone was recorded once. The CDR3 DNA reads TGCGCCAGCAGCTTGGACGTAGGCTCTGGGGCCAACGTCCTGACTTTC. Protein: CASSLDVGSGANVLTF. The gene calls are TRBV5-1 and TRBJ2-6; no definite D call. The CDR3 contains 16 residues. Trimming shortened V by 0 bases and J by 0 bases, and 7 bases separated the two germline ends. CDR1 is SGHRS, CDR2 YFSETQ, per germline.